Below, 21 T cell receptor beta chains from the same sample are listed, as sequenced in a study of T cells in Graves' hyperthyroidism and ophthalmopathy. From RNA transcripts, TCR beta CDR3 regions were amplified. During a first-round RT-PCR of the TCR CDR3, the HTBI primer set was used. TCRdb independently ran MiXCR on the multiplex PCR reads; one entry per CDR3 protein. The sample lists approximately 500,000 distinct CDR3 sequences, around 46% seen once, with around 8% in the top ten. Sequencing used peripheral blood or thyroid tissue (not recorded which). All receptors come from a woman in her late teens or twenties with Graves' hyperthyroidism.

Remarks on this clonotype: A much larger clonotype is one base distant, so this may be a read error. The V call is TRBV4-1, the J call TRBJ1-1, with 7 bases that match TRBD1. Unmatched junction bases numbered 4, after V lost 4 bases and J lost 5 bases. Looked up from germline, CDR1 is MGHRA and CDR2 is YSYEKL. The CDR3 contains 13 residues. CDR3 loop: CASSPTGVTEAFF. The CDR3, as DNA: TGCGCCAGCAGCCCAACAGGGGTAACTGAAGCTTTCTTT.

The chain couples TRBV6-1 to TRBJ2-7; D tentatively fits TRBD1 or TRBD2 (6 bases each). V was shortened by 5 bases and J by 7 bases, with 21 bases between the two germline ends. The V gene's germline CDR1 is MNHNS and CDR2 SASEGT. The CDR3 spans 15 residues. The CDR3 loop is CASSYSWTGGGEQYF. The CDR3 nucleotides read TGTGCCAGCAGTTACTCGTGGACCGGAGGGGGGGAGCAGTACTTC.

Of note for this clonotype: A single base separates this from a much larger clone, so it may be a read error. The rearrangement joins TRBV10-3 to TRBJ2-7, with 8 bases fitting TRBD2. This CDR3 has 15 residues. CDR1 is ENHRY, CDR2 SYGVKD, per germline. V lost 5 bases, J lost 0 bases, and 6 bases stayed unmatched. The CDR3 coding sequence is TGTGCCATCAGTATTTCCGGGACTAGCTCCTACGAGCAGTACTTC. This gives the protein CAISISGTSSYEQYF.

The rearrangement uses TRBV7-8 and TRBJ2-5; D remains ambiguous. V lost 3 bases to trimming and J lost 2 bases, with 16 bases between them. CDR3 length: 16 residues. Germline CDR1 and CDR2: SGHVS and FQNEAQ. The CDR3 DNA reads TGTGCCAGCAGCTTTCGCCCAGTGGCAGTACAAGAGACCCAGTACTTC. Its translation is CASSFRPVAVQETQYF. Based on the CDR3 plus reference TRBV7-8 and TRBJ2-5, the full variable domain is GAGVSQSPRYKVAKRGQDVALRCDPISGHVSLFWYQQALGQGPEFLTYFQNEAQLDKSGLPSDRFFAERPEGSVSTLKIQRTQQEDSAVYLCASSFRPVAVQETQYFGPGTRLLVL.

Details on this clonotype: This clone may be a read error of a much larger clone one base away. The genes are TRBV4-2 and TRBJ1-6; 9 bases are shared with TRBD1. Looked up from germline, CDR1 is LGHNA and CDR2 is YNFKEQ. Germline trimming cut 3 bases from V and 0 bases from J; bases unmatched to any gene: 0. CDR3 length: 16 residues. CDR3 nucleotides: TGTGCCAGCAGCCAGGACAGGGGCTCCTATAATTCACCCCTCCACTTT. Translated: CASSQDRGSYNSPLHF.

This rearrangement joins TRBV19 to TRBJ2-1; D gene uncertain. The V end was cut by 7 bases, the J end by 0 bases, with 13 bases between. The CDR3 extends over 15 amino acids. Germline values: CDR1 LNHDA, CDR2 SQIVND (reference sequence). The chain's CDR3 is CASKDDPGSYNEQFF. CDR3 nucleotides: TGTGCCAGTAAGGATGACCCCGGCTCCTACAATGAGCAGTTCTTC.

Concerning this clonotype: Likely a read error: the CDR3 ends without its conserved phenylalanine or tryptophan. It is unclear where the CDR3 begins or ends on the DNA, so no DNA is shown, and the CDR3 is as TCRdb lists it. This chain joins TRBV2 and TRBJ1-3. The CDR3 region is 11 residues in length, termini included. Germline lookup yields CDR1 SNHLY and CDR2 FYNNEI. CDR3: CASSEGVSGNT.

This clonotype was counted many times. This chain connects TRBV2 to TRBJ1-1, with D maybe TRBD1 (6 bases). The germline gives CDR1 SNHLY, CDR2 FYNNEI. Trimming stripped 3 bases from V and 11 bases from J, with 13 bases between. The CDR3 runs 12 residues. The CDR3 DNA reads TGTGCCAGCAGTGACCGTACAGGGAACGCTTTCTTT. It specifies CASSDRTGNAFF.

The chain employs TRBV29-1 and TRBJ1-5; D possibly corresponds to TRBD1 (5 bases). The CDR3 totals 11 residues. V gave up 6 bases and J gave up 14 bases, with 17 bases separating them. Germline V gene sequence: CDR1 SQVTM, CDR2 ANQGSEA. Here the CDR3 reads CSVSLDRYEHF. For the CDR3, the DNA is TGCAGCGTCTCCCTCGACAGATACGAGCATTTT.

This clonotype was seen at least ten times. The genes are TRBV7-6 and TRBJ1-1, with D unclear. The V and J ends lost 1 base and 2 bases respectively, with 11 bases between them. Germline loops: CDR1 SGHVS, CDR2 FNYEAQ. This CDR3 comprises 15 residues. The CDR3 DNA follows: TGTGCCAGCAGCTTAGGGGCAGTCCTTAACACTGAAGCTTTCTTT. It translates to CASSLGAVLNTEAFF.

This clonotype was picked up many times. The genes are TRBV2 and TRBJ2-7, with 9 bases fitting TRBD1. V was clipped by 6 bases and J by 4 bases; unmatched bases: 7. The CDR3 is 14 residues long. CDR1 SNHLY and CDR2 FYNNEI come from the germline V gene. CDR3 region: CASSRDRATYEQYF. The CDR3 nucleotides read TGTGCCAGCAGCCGGGACAGGGCCACTTACGAGCAGTACTTC.

This clonotype was detected many times. The chain joins TRBV13 to TRBJ2-5; D may correspond to TRBD1 or TRBD2 (5 bases each). CDR3 length equals 14 residues. Per the germline V gene, CDR1 is PRHDT and CDR2 is FYEKMQ (reference sequence). The V gene lost 3 bases and the J gene lost 4 bases, with 12 bases spanning the gap. The CDR3 nucleotides read TGTGCCAGCAGCTTGGGGACGAGGGGAGAGACCCAGTACTTC. This gives the protein CASSLGTRGETQYF.

This chain uses TRBV11-2 with TRBJ2-5, with D possibly matching TRBD1 (6 bases). Near its end, the DNA agrees better with TRBJ2-1, so the J call may be wrong. CDR3 length: 13 residues. The germline V gene encodes CDR1 SGHAT and CDR2 FQNNGV. The CDR3 reads CASSTDRRNEQFF. For the CDR3, the DNA is TGTGCCAGCAGCACAGACAGGCGGAACGAGCAGTTCTTC.

In its sample, this clonotype was seen many times. This chain links TRBV3-1 with TRBJ2-7; TRBD2 matches at 13 bases. The length of the CDR3 is 14 residues. V trimming: 5 bases; J trimming: 7 bases; junction bases outside the gene matches: 5. Germline assignment: CDR1 LGHDT and CDR2 YNNKEL (reference sequence). Written as DNA, the CDR3 is TGTGCCAGCAGCGTGGGACTAGCGGGATTTGAGCAGTACTTC. Translated, it gives CASSVGLAGFEQYF.

This clonotype was seen ten or more times. CDR3 loop: CASDRGLPLGANVLTF. In DNA, the CDR3 is TGCGCCAGCGACAGGGGGCTACCCCTCGGGGCCAACGTCCTGACTTTC. The gene calls are TRBV4-1 and TRBJ2-6, with 10 bases matching TRBD1. V shed 8 bases, J shed 4 bases, and the junction held 8 bases outside the gene matches. Germline V gene lookup returns CDR1 MGHRA and CDR2 YSYEKL. The CDR3 contains 16 residues.

This clonotype was seen ten or more times. The chain joins TRBV18 to TRBJ1-2, with a possible D match to TRBD1 (6 bases). This CDR3 has 13 amino acids. Germline V CDR1 and CDR2: KGHSH, LQKENI. With 8 bases removed from V and 2 bases from J, the gap between germline ends came to 12 bases. CDR3 nucleotide sequence: TGTGCCAGCGCCCCCGGACAGAACTATGGCTACACCTTC. Translating gives CASAPGQNYGYTF.

In this sample, this clonotype turned up many times. The chain links TRBV20-1 to TRBJ1-5; the D is unclear. Germline V gene data show CDR1 as DFQATT and CDR2 as SNEGSKA (reference sequence). The CDR3 is made up of 12 amino acids. The V end was cut by 2 bases, the J end by 9 bases, with 11 bases between. In DNA, the CDR3 is TGCAGTGCTAGACTTATAGCAGGGCCCCAGCATTTT. Amino acid sequence: CSARLIAGPQHF.

With respect to this clonotype: Lacking the conserved final phenylalanine or tryptophan, this CDR3 likely reflects a read error. The DNA is omitted, as the CDR3 cannot be located on it reliably, and the CDR3 follows TCRdb's listing. V usage is TRBV3-1 and J usage is TRBJ1-1; the tabulated D call, TRBD1, remains unverified against the DNA. Germline CDR1 is LGHDT and CDR2 is YNNKEL (reference sequence). From its first to its last residue, the CDR3 has 15 amino acids. CDR3 amino acids: CASSSTGTVDTEASL.

This sequence joins TRBV10-3 and TRBJ2-7; TRBD1 matches at 7 bases. The CDR3 totals 14 residues. After removal of 5 bases from V and 2 bases from J, the junction contained 6 bases not matched to a gene. The germline V gene encodes CDR1 ENHRY and CDR2 SYGVKD. The CDR3 region is CAISSDRVPYEQYF. The CDR3 DNA reads as TGTGCCATCAGTTCAGACAGGGTCCCCTACGAGCAGTACTTC.

This clonotype has ten or more counts. CDR3 nucleotides: TGCGCCAGCAGCCAAGGACCGGCCTACGAGCAGTACTTC. Translated, it gives CASSQGPAYEQYF. The V gene is TRBV4-1, the J gene TRBJ2-7; no reliable D call. Trimming took 1 base from V and 2 from J, leaving 6 bases between them. Germline CDR1 MGHRA, CDR2 YSYEKL. The CDR3 has 13 amino acids.

Comments on this clonotype: Sequence at one end of the junction differs from germline and may be a read error. The chain has TRBV7-3 and TRBJ2-5; either TRBD1 or TRBD2 may fit D (5 bases each). Germline V CDR1 and CDR2: SGHTA, FQGTGA. This CDR3 region has 14 residues. CDR3 in amino acids: CASSLTWGYETQYF. In DNA, the CDR3 is TGTGCCAGCAGCCTAACGTGGGGGTATGAGACCCAGTACTTC.